The present TCR beta chain was sequenced within a study of beta chain features in type 1 diabetes (dated by TCRdb to 2016 to 2019). In the study overall: Patients and healthy donors did not differ in mean age, gender distribution, total cell number or subset yield. A total of 90 million to 120 million sorted cells were examined across all samples, and a strong correlation was observed between cell number per subset and RNA yield. In the study, recently diagnosed type 1 diabetes patients and matched healthy donors were compared on the TCRB repertoires of their sorted circulating CD4+ T cell subsets. Naive and central memory subsets were obtained from all 30 or so donors, but regulatory and stem cell-like memory subsets were isolated from only 8 patients and roughly eight healthy donors.

With respect to this clone: No antigen is known for it. There are no base qualities to consult, and no much larger clone falls within one base.

General findings and caveats noted by the study authors: Sequencing cDNA rather than genomic DNA could over-represent highly expressing activated cells, although activation and CD3 levels did not differ between groups. Because the HLA sub-analyses included only small numbers of individuals, any influence of HLA type on TCRB rearrangement was left unresolved. A moderate but significant shortening of TCRB CDR3 length was observed in type 1 diabetes patients in all four CD4+ subsets. PCR might favor shorter templates, but patient and control samples were amplified and corrected together, so any skew would affect both groups equally. At VDJ recombination sites, type 1 diabetes patients had fewer insertions and more deleted nucleotides, which implies abnormalities in thymic rearrangement. Naive, central memory and regulatory TCRB repertoires appeared to be more similar among patients than among healthy donors.

Each donor gave one peripheral blood draw, roughly 120 mL on average, collected into heparinised tubes. A BD FACSAria II and a panel including CD45RO, CCR7, CD25, CD127, CD95 and CD27 were used to sort naive, central memory, regulatory and stem cell-like memory CD4+ T cells. A purity above 98% was achieved for all sorted populations. PBMCs were separated immediately by Lymphoprep density gradient centrifugation and were stained directly, without being cultured. To minimize batch effects, samples were stained and sorted in pairs, one healthy donor with one patient per experiment. The entire amount of isolated RNA was reverse transcribed using the High Capacity cDNA Reverse Transcription Kit, so the sequenced TCRB transcripts were expressed ones. Deep immunoSEQ sequencing was performed on naive, central memory and regulatory T cell samples, with an average of approximately 3.9 million total reads per sample. Sorted cells were lysed in RLT buffer and RNA was extracted with DNase-treated RNeasy Micro or Mini kits, depending on cell number. To prevent cross-contamination, every cell subset was processed on its own, while patient and healthy donor samples were processed together. TCRB sequences were amplified from cDNA with the immunoSEQ multiplex PCR, producing 87-bp fragments spanning the CDR3 region. Amplicons were sequenced on the Illumina HiSeq platform. Regarding the original processing steps: Synthetic template baselines were used to correct PCR bias computationally, reads within Hamming distance 2 were collapsed, and singletons that could not be merged were discarded. By aligning reads against IMGT, V, D and J genes, CDR3 length, and insertions or deletions at six rearrangement sites were assigned. Within each subset, clonotype counts were normalized to sorted cell number, and only after that were true diversity and Gini coefficients computed with the tcR R package. The overlap coefficient, calculated on TCRB nucleotide sequences, was used to quantify repertoire sharing. The clones in this table, taken by TCRdb from immuneACCESS, are in-frame only. Not every clone is retained; where verified, under half of the shortfall comes from an unresolved V gene, and the cause of the rest is unknown. The D gene and trimming were derived from the DNA, and the V and J assignments and clone size from that table. This sample comprises under 150,000 clones, under 60% of them detected only once. The ten largest clones add up to around 0.39% of the sample.

Looking up the germline V gene yields CDR1 MGHRA and CDR2 YSYEKL. V and J lose 0 bases and 3 bases, and a span of 9 bases separates them. The CDR3 measures 14 amino acids from cysteine to phenylalanine. Only the CDR3 portion is preserved as DNA: 42 bases, with reading frame beginning at the first base. In this chain, TRBV4-1 is recombined with TRBJ2-7; tentative D gene TRBD2, with 5 bases matching. What was sequenced was Tregs from blood. What this sample's cell subset or site label stands for: regulatory CD4+ T cells. The TCR was taken from a young man in good health. The nucleotide sequence reads TGCGCCAGCAGCCAAGAAAGAGGGTTCTACGAGCAGTACTTC. Its protein product is CASSQERGFYEQYF.